The clone carrying this TCR beta chain turned up a few times. What it recognizes is unknown. One entry per CDR3 protein, called by TCRdb with MiXCR from the reads. The sample has 300,000 to 400,000 distinct CDR3 sequences, roughly 29% seen once; the top ten hold about 19%. This entry belongs to a study of T cell repertoires in cytomegalovirus infection. Study-level information: Recently identified HLA-C-restricted CMV epitopes and well-studied HLA-B-restricted CMV epitopes were used by the study. Regarding the study as a whole: CMV carriers with the relevant HLA were identified by cumulative public TCR beta family frequency. Clonotype analysis showed dominance of the ex vivo response by HLA-C-restricted CMV-specific TCR beta clonotypes.

CDR3 size: 17 residues. Germline CDR1 reads PRHDT; CDR2 reads FYEKMQ (reference sequence). V trimming: 2 bases; J trimming: 7 bases; junction bases outside the gene matches: 9. This sequence joins TRBV13 and TRBJ2-1; TRBD2 matches at 12 bases. The material sequenced was cultured PBMCs, taken from culture after CMV antigen stimulation. This sequence was found in a human donor in good health (CMV status not recorded). Some clones in this sample may be carry-over from other donors' samples. CDR3 nucleotides: TGTGCCAGCAGCTTATGGCTACTAGCGGGGGGTAAAAATGAGCAGTTCTTC. It codes for CASSLWLLAGGKNEQFF.